This T cell receptor beta chain appears in the sequencing data of a study of technical replicates of blood from a handful of donors (dated 2017 in TCRdb). Concerning this clone itself: Its binding antigen is unknown. No much larger clonotype is one base removed from it; base qualities were not supplied.

The method was the immunoSEQ multiplex PCR assay. Drawn from immuneACCESS, this table holds only the in-frame rearrangements with V and J called that TCRdb kept. Clones are partly lost; checked studies trace under half to an unresolved V gene and leave the rest unexplained. Recorded for this sample are approximately 88,000 clones; 96% of them occurred a single time. The ten largest account for around 0.31% of the sample. Looking up the germline V gene yields CDR1 MGHRA and CDR2 YSYEKL. The CDR3 goes from the cysteine to the phenylalanine over 17 residues. Only the CDR3 DNA is retained, 51 bases long and in frame from the first base. V loses 4 bases of germline sequence and J loses 7 bases, and the interval between the two ends is 26 bases.

Sequencing was carried out using T cells isolated from PBMCs. The V and J genes are TRBV4-1 and TRBJ2-7, with no reliable assignment of the D segment. This sequence originates from a human donor in good health. The nucleotide sequence reads TGCGCCAGCAGCCGGCGCCAGGCAGCTGGAAGTGTTGGGGAGCAGTACTTC. It encodes CASSRRQAAGSVGEQYF.